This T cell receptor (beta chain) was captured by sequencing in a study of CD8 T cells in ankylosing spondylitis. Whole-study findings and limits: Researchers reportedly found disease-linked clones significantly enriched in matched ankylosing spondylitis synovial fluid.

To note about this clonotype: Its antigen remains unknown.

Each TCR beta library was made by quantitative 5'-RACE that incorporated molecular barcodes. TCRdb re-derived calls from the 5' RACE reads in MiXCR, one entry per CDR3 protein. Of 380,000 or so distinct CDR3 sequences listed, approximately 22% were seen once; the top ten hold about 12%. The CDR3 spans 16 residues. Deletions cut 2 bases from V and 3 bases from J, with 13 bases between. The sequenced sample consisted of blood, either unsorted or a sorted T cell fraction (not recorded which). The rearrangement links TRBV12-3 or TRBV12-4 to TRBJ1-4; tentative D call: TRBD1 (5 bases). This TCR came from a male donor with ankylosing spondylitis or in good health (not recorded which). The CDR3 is CASSLRGGAANEKLFF. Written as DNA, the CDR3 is TGTGCCAGCAGTTTACGGGGGGGAGCGGCTAATGAAAAACTGTTTTTT.